This T cell receptor (beta chain) was obtained from a study of OX40 agonist ivuxolimab in advanced cancers. CDR1 and CDR2 from the germline V gene are LNHDA and SQIVND (reference sequence). V was pared by 4 bases and J by 1 base, with 13 bases between. The CDR3 totals 15 residues. Profiling relied on immunoSEQ multiplex PCR, and the TCRdb table lists in-frame clones only, not all of them. The sample contains about 73,000 clones, 85% to 90% of which appear only once. The V gene is TRBV19, the J gene TRBJ2-5; the D gene is possibly TRBD1 (8 bases). This TCR was recovered from an adult with an advanced solid tumor such as melanoma, head and neck, liver or kidney cancer. The sample in question was CD4+ or CD8+ T cells sorted from blood, obtained in a trial of the OX40 agonist ivuxolimab. The CDR3 DNA reads as TGTGCCAGTAGTACAGGGGGCGGGGGCCAAGAGACCCAGTACTTC. This translates into CASSTGGGGQETQYF.